This is a list of T cell receptor beta chains from one sample in a study of T-cell memory formation after mild COVID-19. TCRdb passed the 5' RACE reads through MiXCR, listing each CDR3 protein once. The top ten hold around 13% of the sample, which has 450,000 or so distinct CDR3 sequences, nearly 25% seen once. Source material: PBMCs or a T cell subset sorted from them (not recorded which). These receptors all stem from an adult woman who had mild COVID-19 (a few samples of this study predate the infection). Cell type and time point are not known. CDR3s include the opening cysteine and the closing phenylalanine or tryptophan. A D gene is named only where the DNA matches it firmly. Expanded clones are given a class, and other clones once, few, many or no size at all.

TRBV7-2	TRBJ1-2	TRBD1	few	TGTGCCAGCAGCCAAGAAACGCAGGGGGCTTACGGCTACACCTTC	CASSQETQGAYGYTF
TRBV5-5	TRBJ2-2	TRBD1	many	TGTGCCAGCAGTCGGGACAGCGCGAACACCGGGGAGCTGTTTTTT	CASSRDSANTGELFF
TRBV5-4	TRBJ2-5	NA	NA	TGTGCCAGCAGCCGGGCGGAAGAGACCCAGTACTTC	CASSRAEETQYF
TRBV6-1	TRBJ1-5	NA	NA	TGTGCCAGCAGTGAAAGAGGGGGGAGCCAGCCCCAGCATTTT	CASSERGGSQPQHF
TRBV27	TRBJ2-3	NA	few	TGTGCCAGCAGTCCCTACCGTAGCGCCACGCAGTATTTT	CASSPYRSATQYF
TRBV6-1	TRBJ2-3	TRBD2	few	TGTGCCAGCACAGAGGGACTAGCGACCACTACCAAAGACACAGATACGCAGTATTTT	CASTEGLATTTKDTDTQYF
TRBV18	TRBJ2-3	TRBD2	NA	TGTGCCAGCTCACCGAGCGGGAGCATCGCAGATACGCAGTATTTT	CASSPSGSIADTQYF
TRBV5-1	TRBJ2-5	NA	NA	TGCGCCAGCAGTCCGTCGCACGGAGGCGCGGGTCAAGAGACCCAGTACTTC	CASSPSHGGAGQETQYF
TRBV2	TRBJ2-7	TRBD1	NA	TGTGCCAGCAGGGACAGGGCCTACGAGCAGTACTTC	CASRDRAYEQYF
TRBV12-3/TRBV12-4	TRBJ1-1	NA	few	TGTGCCAGCAGGATTACCCGGGACTTTGCCACTGAAGCTTTCTTT	CASRITRDFATEAFF
TRBV27	TRBJ1-5	NA	once	TGTGCCAGTTGGGCCGTAAATCAGCCCCAGCATTTT	CASWAVNQPQHF
TRBV27	TRBJ2-3	NA	few	TGTGCCAGCAGTTTATCGTCGGGAGCGCTAACAGATACGCAGTATTTT	CASSLSSGALTDTQYF
TRBV12-3/TRBV12-4	TRBJ2-6	NA	NA	TGTGCCAGCATTGAGGCGGGTGGGGCCAACGTCCTGACTTTC	CASIEAGGANVLTF
TRBV10-3	TRBJ1-5	NA	NA	TGTGCCATCAGTGATGTTGGGACAAGCAATCAGCCCCAGCATTTT	CAISDVGTSNQPQHF
TRBV29-1	TRBJ2-4	NA	few	TGCAGCGTTGCCCCCGAAAACATTCAGTACTTC	CSVAPENIQYF
TRBV2	TRBJ1-5	TRBD1	NA	TGTGCCAGCAGTTTTGACAGGGCTAGGGATCAGCCCCAGCATTTT	CASSFDRARDQPQHF
TRBV29-1	TRBJ2-7	TRBD2	few	TGCAGCGTATCTAGCGGGAGTGGCTACGAGCAGTACTTC	CSVSSGSGYEQYF
TRBV5-5	TRBJ1-1	NA	few	TGTGCCAGCAGCTTTCACAGGGTCATGAACACTGAAGCTTTCTTT	CASSFHRVMNTEAFF
TRBV3-1	TRBJ1-2	NA	NA	TGTGCCAGCAGCCAAGGGCAGCTTAACTATGGCTACACCTTC	CASSQGQLNYGYTF
TRBV6-4	TRBJ2-2	NA	few	TGTGCCAGCAGTGAAGGGAGCCCCGATGGCACCGGGGAGCTGTTTTTT	CASSEGSPDGTGELFF
TRBV24-1	TRBJ2-5	NA	NA	TGTGCCACCAGTGACTTGGGGAACAGGGCCCAAGGTGGGGAGACCCAGTACTTC	CATSDLGNRAQGGETQYF
TRBV18	TRBJ2-7	TRBD2	few	TGTGCCAGCTCACCGCCCTCGGGAGGGGCGAGGTCCTACGAGCAGTACTTC	CASSPPSGGARSYEQYF
TRBV6-1	TRBJ2-1	TRBD2	NA	TGTGCCAGCAGTAGAGGGTCGGGGGGTCCCTACAATGAGCAGTTCTTC	CASSRGSGGPYNEQFF
TRBV29-1	TRBJ2-3	NA	NA	TGCAGCGTCGCCCCCTGGGGAGGATTGTTGGATACGCAGTATTTT	CSVAPWGGLLDTQYF
TRBV7-8	TRBJ2-5	NA	few	TGTGCCAGCAGCTCAGGTGGGGGCGACCCTACAGAGACCCAGTACTTC	CASSSGGGDPTETQYF
TRBV12-3/TRBV12-4	TRBJ2-1	TRBD1	NA	TGTGCCAGCAGTTCCGACCGGGACAGGAACAATGAGCAGTTCTTC	CASSSDRDRNNEQFF
TRBV4-1	TRBJ2-7	TRBD1	NA	TGCGCCAGCAGCCAACCGGGGACAGGGAAAAATCGGGACGAGCAGTACTTC	CASSQPGTGKNRDEQYF
TRBV19	TRBJ2-3	TRBD2	NA	TGTGCCAGTAGTATCGCCGGGAGGCCCGCAGATACGCAGTATTTT	CASSIAGRPADTQYF
TRBV20-1	TRBJ1-1	TRBD1	few	TGCAGTGCTAGATCGGCCAGGGGGAACGGCCAAGCTTTCTTT	CSARSARGNGQAFF
TRBV29-1	TRBJ2-7	TRBD1	few	TGCAGCGTTGCGGCAGGGGGCGAGCAGTACTTC	CSVAAGGEQYF
TRBV7-8	TRBJ2-5	NA	NA	TGTGCCACTTTCCCCCTCGGATCCCAAGAGACCCAGTACTTC	CATFPLGSQETQYF
TRBV30	TRBJ2-3	TRBD2	few	TGTGCCTGGCTACCCGGGACTAGCGGAACAGATACGCAGTATTTT	CAWLPGTSGTDTQYF
TRBV12-3/TRBV12-4	TRBJ2-3	TRBD2	NA	TGTGCCAGCAGTTTTGGGCTAGCGGCCACAGATACGCAGTATTTT	CASSFGLAATDTQYF
TRBV6-4	TRBJ2-1	TRBD1	few	TGTGCCAGCAGTCTCCTGACAGGGGGCTACAATGAGCAGTTCTTC	CASSLLTGGYNEQFF
TRBV30	TRBJ1-1	NA	NA	TGTGCCTGGAGTGTCAATTCCCTCGCTTTCTTT	CAWSVNSLAFF
TRBV6-5	TRBJ1-3	NA	few	TGTGCCAGCAGTGACAGGCTTTCTGGAAACACCATATATTTT	CASSDRLSGNTIYF
TRBV7-6	TRBJ2-7	NA	NA	TGTGCCAGCAGCTTAGAGGACAGATTGACCTACGAGCAGTACTTC	CASSLEDRLTYEQYF
TRBV30	TRBJ2-7	NA	NA	TGTGCCTGGAACGGACCTTGGGTGCAGCAGTACTTC	CAWNGPWVQQYF
TRBV4-2	TRBJ1-5	TRBD1	few	TGTGCCAGCAGCCAACGACAGGGGTTGGGACAGCCCCAGCATTTT	CASSQRQGLGQPQHF
TRBV11-2	TRBJ2-2	NA	NA	TGTGCCAGCAGCTTCGAGGGAAGGAGGACCGGGGAGCTGTTTTTT	CASSFEGRRTGELFF
TRBV28	TRBJ2-3	NA	NA	TGTGCCAGCAGTTTGCAGGGTCGATACACAGATACGCAGTATTTT	CASSLQGRYTDTQYF
TRBV29-1	TRBJ2-7	TRBD2	NA	TGCAGCGCCACCTTACTAGCGGGAGACTACGAGCAGTACTTC	CSATLLAGDYEQYF
TRBV12-3/TRBV12-4	TRBJ2-2	NA	NA	TGTGCCAGCAAGTTTGGAACCGGGGAGCTGTTTTTT	CASKFGTGELFF